The source of this T cell receptor beta chain is a study of blood T cell repertoires in COVID-19. Turning to the study itself: Some COVID-19 samples were acute and others convalescent; all came from the United States, Italy and Spain.

The CDR3 covers 15 residues. V lost 2 bases and J lost 4, with 15 bases in between. Germline V CDR1 and CDR2: MNHNY, SVGAGI (reference sequence). Per the authors' pipeline: Reference gene primer amplification gave estimated nucleated cell counts. The protocol was immunoSEQ multiplex PCR, while the TCRdb copy is restricted to in-frame clones and leaves out a portion. That table supplies the V and J calls and clone size; D and trimming were determined from the DNA. Of around 50,000 clones in the sample, over 65% were seen once. The TCR sequence derives from a human donor in a cohort sampled during active COVID-19. This chain connects TRBV6-6 to TRBJ2-7; a weak D match, TRBD2 (6 bases). The sample consisted of peripheral blood. CDR3 nucleotide sequence: TGTGCCAGCAGTTACGGGTCGGCAGGGAGGTACGAGCAGTACTTC. Translating it yields CASSYGSAGRYEQYF.